The 22 T cell receptor beta chains reported below all come from one sample, sequenced in a study of cytomegalovirus exposure and HLA in healthy donors. PCR was performed using 60 Vbeta and 13 Jbeta primers. Using immunoSEQ multiplex PCR, the repertoire was profiled, and TCRdb retains in-frame clones only, with some absent. The data hold 75,000 to 90,000 clones, with approximately 80% observed a single time. The source material was PBMCs. These receptors all stem from a woman aged 40 to 55 in good health and CMV-seropositive.

V gene TRBV10-3 combines with J gene TRBJ2-3; 8 bases align to TRBD1. V gave up 4 bases and J gave up 6 bases; unmatched junction bases: 9. The CDR3 covers 15 residues. Germline CDR1 ENHRY, CDR2 SYGVKD. CDR3 DNA sequence: TGTGCCATCAGTGTACAGGACAGGGATACCGATACGCAGTATTTT. This codes for CAISVQDRDTDTQYF.

The rearrangement links TRBV6-1 to TRBJ1-5, with a possible D match to TRBD1 (5 bases). From germline, CDR1 is MNHNS and CDR2 SASEGT. CDR3 size: 18 residues. The V end was cut by 1 base, the J end by 0 bases, with 16 bases between. As DNA, the CDR3 is TGTGCCAGCAGTGAAGACAGGATAGCTGCTTATAGCAATCAGCCCCAGCATTTT. Amino acid sequence: CASSEDRIAAYSNQPQHF.

The genes are TRBV7-2 and TRBJ2-5; 12 bases map to TRBD2. Germline CDR1 reads SGHTA; CDR2 reads FQGNSA. The V and J ends lost 5 bases and 4 bases, in that order; junction bases with no gene match: 8. This CDR3 contains 16 residues. As DNA, the CDR3 is TGTGCCAGCAGCCCCCTAGCGGGGGGGCTAGTAGAGACCCAGTACTTC. It is translated as CASSPLAGGLVETQYF.

This chain uses TRBV19 with TRBJ2-1, with 7 positions matching TRBD1. Germline V gene lookup returns CDR1 LNHDA and CDR2 SQIVND (reference sequence). V gave up 4 bases and J gave up 9 bases; unmatched junction bases: 6. CDR3 length: 13 amino acids. In nucleotides, the CDR3 is TGTGCCAGTAGTAGAGACAGGGAAGGTGAGCAGTTCTTC. It specifies CASSRDREGEQFF.

CDR3 DNA: TGCGCCAGCAGCTCACAGGGTCCCGGGGAGCTGTTTTTT. Translating it yields CASSSQGPGELFF. The chain is built from TRBV4-3 and TRBJ2-2; maybe TRBD1 (6 bases). Germline V lookup: CDR1 LGHNA, CDR2 YSLEER. The CDR3 consists of 13 residues. Trimming left V 5 bases short and J 6 bases short, with 10 bases between.

The chain links TRBV7-2 to TRBJ2-1; no clear D gene. CDR1 and CDR2 (germline): SGHTA, FQGNSA. CDR3 size: 15 residues. Trimming stripped 5 bases from V and 5 bases from J, with 16 bases between. The CDR3: CASSAPLELDNEQFF. The CDR3 nucleotides are TGTGCCAGCAGCGCACCACTCGAGCTAGACAATGAGCAGTTCTTC.

This chain uses TRBV28 with TRBJ1-3, with D hard to call. The V end was cut by 4 bases, the J end by 0 bases, with 7 bases between. Germline V lookup: CDR1 MDHEN, CDR2 SYDVKM. The CDR3 consists of 14 residues. CDR3 loop: CASSSTDSGNTIYF. The CDR3 coding sequence is TGTGCCAGCAGTTCAACAGACTCTGGAAACACCATATATTTT.

This clone was counted once. The rearrangement uses TRBV27 and TRBJ2-2; the D is unclear. V was clipped by 3 bases and J by 3 bases, with 5 bases between them. The CDR3 extends over 13 amino acids. Germline lookup yields CDR1 MNHEY and CDR2 SMNVEV (reference sequence). CDR3 bases: TGTGCCAGCAGTTTTATTCACACCGGGGAGCTGTTTTTT. Its translation is CASSFIHTGELFF.

CDR3 residues: CASSALTRGRSIGEAFF. CDR3 nucleotide sequence: TGTGCCAGCAGCGCTCTGACAAGGGGGCGAAGTATTGGTGAAGCTTTCTTT. The chain recombines TRBV5-6 with TRBJ1-1; 7 bases map to TRBD1. The CDR3 loop spans 17 amino acids. Unmatched junction bases numbered 19, after V lost 4 bases and J lost 7 bases. Germline V gene lookup returns CDR1 SGHDT and CDR2 YYEEEE.

This chain uses TRBV7-2 with TRBJ1-6; D not certain. The CDR3 loop spans 12 amino acids. Per the germline V gene, CDR1 is SGHTA and CDR2 is FQGNSA. V dropped 3 bases and J dropped 14 bases, with 11 bases sitting between them. This CDR3 is CASSLAGNSLHF. CDR3 bases: TGTGCCAGCAGCTTGGCGGGTAATTCCCTCCACTTT.

The chain employs TRBV9 and TRBJ1-2; D unclear. Trimming removed 4 bases from V and 2 bases from J, with 18 bases in between. This CDR3 has 16 residues. Germline V gene sequence: CDR1 SGDLS, CDR2 YYNGEE. CDR3 in amino acids: CASSPRSEGRNYGYTF. In DNA form, the CDR3 reads TGTGCCAGCAGCCCCCGATCCGAGGGCCGCAACTATGGCTACACCTTC.

This rearrangement joins TRBV14 to TRBJ1-2; 10 nucleotides align to TRBD1. The CDR3 contains 15 residues. V lost 3 bases to trimming and J lost 2 bases; unmatched junction nucleotides: 3. Germline V CDR1 and CDR2: SGHDN, FVKESK. This CDR3 is CASSHPGQGNYGYTF. The CDR3 DNA sequence: TGTGCCAGCAGCCATCCGGGACAGGGGAACTATGGCTACACCTTC.

This chain links TRBV19 with TRBJ1-1; D might be TRBD1 (5 bases). CDR3 length: 14 amino acids. Germline V lookup: CDR1 LNHDA, CDR2 SQIVND (reference sequence). V lost 3 bases and J lost 1, with 9 bases in between. The CDR3 is CASSMTDANTEAFF. The CDR3 nucleotides read TGTGCCAGTAGTATGACAGACGCGAACACTGAAGCTTTCTTT.

This clone occurred a few times. The gene calls are TRBV5-1 and TRBJ1-3; D ambiguous. CDR1 is SGHRS, CDR2 YFSETQ, per germline. V was clipped by 8 bases and J by 2 bases, with 8 bases between them. This CDR3 has 12 amino acids. The CDR3 nucleotides read TGCGCCAGTTCGGTGGCTGGAAACACCATATATTTT. As protein: CASSVAGNTIYF.

The V and J genes are TRBV7-2 and TRBJ1-1, with 9 bases lining up with TRBD1. CDR3 length equals 16 residues. Germline CDR1 and CDR2: SGHTA and FQGNSA. V was clipped by 2 bases and J by 4 bases; unmatched bases: 8. This chain's CDR3 is CASSLYGQGLGTEAFF. The CDR3 coding sequence is TGTGCCAGCAGCTTATATGGACAGGGGTTGGGCACTGAAGCTTTCTTT.

The genes are TRBV6-4 and TRBJ2-1; 7 nucleotides match TRBD2. Germline loops: CDR1 MRHNA, CDR2 SNTAGT. Trimming took 2 bases from V and 8 from J; bases not matched to a gene: 3. The CDR3 is 13 residues long. CDR3 in amino acids: CASSDGLVDEQFF. The CDR3 DNA follows: TGTGCCAGCAGTGACGGACTAGTCGATGAGCAGTTCTTC.

The V gene is TRBV2, the J gene TRBJ2-2; perhaps TRBD2 as D (6 bases). The germline V gene has CDR1 SNHLY and CDR2 FYNNEI. The CDR3 runs to 15 residues. The V gene lost 4 bases and the J gene lost 1 base, with 10 bases spanning the gap. This chain's CDR3 is CASSGVSGNTGELFF. CDR3 DNA sequence: TGTGCCAGCAGTGGGGTTAGCGGGAACACCGGGGAGCTGTTTTTT.

This chain connects TRBV19 to TRBJ2-6; tentatively, D is TRBD1 (5 bases). V was shortened by 4 bases and J by 0 bases, with 10 bases between the two germline ends. CDR1 LNHDA and CDR2 SQIVND come from the germline V gene (reference sequence). There are 16 residues in the CDR3. In nucleotides, the CDR3 is TGTGCCAGTAGTAACAGGTGGGGCTCTGGGGCCAACGTCCTGACTTTC. This codes for CASSNRWGSGANVLTF.

This clone was detected only a few times. The genes are TRBV5-4 and TRBJ2-5; D is possibly TRBD2 (6 bases). This CDR3 comprises 15 residues. Trimming cost V 2 bases and J 5 bases, with 16 bases left between them. Germline V gene lookup returns CDR1 SGHNT and CDR2 YYREEE (reference sequence). DNA of the CDR3: TGTGCCAGCAGCTTAGACGGGGGAATCAGCGAGACCCAGTACTTC. This codes for CASSLDGGISETQYF. Looking up the rest from reference TRBV5-4 and TRBJ2-5 gives the full variable domain: ETGVTQSPTHLIKTRGQQVTLRCSSQSGHNTVSWYQQALGQGPQFIFQYYREEENGRGNFPPRFSGLQFPNYSSELNVNALELDDSALYLCASSLDGGISETQYFGPGTRLLVL.

The chain uses TRBV7-3 and TRBJ2-3; 15 bases match TRBD2. The CDR3 has 16 residues. The V gene's germline CDR1 is SGHTA and CDR2 FQGTGA. V dropped 1 base and J dropped 6; count of bases not matched to a gene: 2. CDR3 loop: CASSLRTSGGVDTQYF. The CDR3, as DNA: TGTGCCAGCAGCTTAAGGACTAGCGGGGGGGTGGATACGCAGTATTTT.

The genes are TRBV6-5 and TRBJ2-5, with 7 bases lining up with TRBD1. The CDR3 totals 15 residues. Germline assignment: CDR1 MNHEY and CDR2 SVGAGI. Trimming took 3 bases from V and 5 from J; bases not matched to a gene: 9. The DNA for the CDR3 is TGTGCCAGCAGTTATTTCGACAGGGCTGGGGAGACCCAGTACTTC. It codes for CASSYFDRAGETQYF.

This clone has more than one count but fewer than ten. The V and J genes are TRBV6-6 and TRBJ2-2, with D perhaps matching TRBD1 (5 bases). The V gene's germline CDR1 is MNHNY and CDR2 SVGAGI (reference sequence). The V end was cut by 2 bases, the J end by 2 bases, with 12 bases between. CDR3 length: 16 amino acids. CDR3 residues: CASSYPRRTNTGELFF. In DNA, the CDR3 is TGTGCCAGCAGTTACCCTCGCCGGACAAACACCGGGGAGCTGTTTTTT.